A selection of T cell receptor beta chains follows, all from one sample in a study of graft-versus-host responses after intestinal transplantation. TCRdb keeps only in-frame clones here, not all; method: immunoSEQ multiplex PCR. The table shows 80,000 to 90,000 clones, with roughly 89% occurring only once. These receptors' targets are unknown. This specimen was unstimulated CD4+ T cells sorted from spleen or lymph node cells, taken before intestinal transplant. The receptor set was obtained from a human donor who received an intestinal transplant. Each CDR3 is given with its conserved first and last residue. A D gene is named only where the DNA matches it firmly.

v_gene,d_gene,j_gene,CDR3aa,CDR3nt
TRBV7-9,TRBD2,TRBJ2-1,CASRLAEDNEQFF,TGTGCCAGCAGACTAGCGGAGGACAATGAGCAGTTCTTC
TRBV2,-,TRBJ2-1,CAISSAKPYNEQFF,TGTGCCATATCTAGCGCAAAACCCTACAATGAGCAGTTCTTC
TRBV21-1,-,TRBJ2-6,CATTLPPGVGANVLTF,TGTGCCACAACACTACCCCCGGGAGTTGGGGCCAACGTCCTGACTTTC
TRBV28,TRBD2,TRBJ2-4,CASRAGEGKNIQYF,TGTGCCAGCAGAGCCGGGGAGGGTAAAAACATTCAGTACTTC
TRBV5-5,-,TRBJ1-5,CASSLGGSNQPQHF,TGTGCCAGCAGCTTAGGGGGTAGCAATCAGCCCCAGCATTTT
TRBV7-3,-,TRBJ2-1,CASSLSGVAAYNEQFF,TGTGCCAGCAGCTTAAGTGGGGTAGCGGCGTACAATGAGCAGTTCTTC
TRBV30,-,TRBJ1-2,CAWSRTVGYTF,TGTGCCTGGAGTAGGACAGTTGGCTACACCTTC
TRBV7-8,-,TRBJ2-5,CASSLARVGETQYF,TGTGCCAGCAGCTTAGCCAGGGTGGGAGAGACCCAGTACTTC
TRBV28,TRBD1,TRBJ1-1,CASSSPGGRNTEAFF,TGTGCCAGCAGCTCTCCAGGGGGACGGAACACTGAAGCTTTCTTT
TRBV5-1,TRBD1,TRBJ2-7,CASSLGQGGHEQYF,TGCGCCAGCAGCTTGGGACAGGGGGGCCACGAGCAGTACTTC